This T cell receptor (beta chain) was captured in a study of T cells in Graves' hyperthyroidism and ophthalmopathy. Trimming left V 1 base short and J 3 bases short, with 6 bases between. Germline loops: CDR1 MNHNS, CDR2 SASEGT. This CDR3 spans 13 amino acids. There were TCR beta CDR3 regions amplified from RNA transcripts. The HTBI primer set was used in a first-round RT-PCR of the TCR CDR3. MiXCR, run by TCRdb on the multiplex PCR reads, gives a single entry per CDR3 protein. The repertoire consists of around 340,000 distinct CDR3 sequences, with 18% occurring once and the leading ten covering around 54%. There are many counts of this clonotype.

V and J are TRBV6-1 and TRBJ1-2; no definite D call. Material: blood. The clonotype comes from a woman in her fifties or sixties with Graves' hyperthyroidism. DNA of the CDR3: TGTGCCAGCAGTGAAGATGGGGACTATGGCTACACCTTC. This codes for CASSEDGDYGYTF.